This T cell receptor beta chain was obtained from a study of breast tumors, draining lymph nodes, adjacent tissues. Breast cancer patients provided tissue from their axillary draining lymph nodes. This clonotype came up many times. TCRdb processed the multiplex PCR reads anew with MiXCR; each CDR3 protein has one entry. The sample has about 150,000 distinct CDR3 sequences; about 22% are singletons. From germline, CDR1 is LGHDT and CDR2 YNNKEL (reference sequence). Trimming left V 1 base short and J 10 bases short, with 11 bases between. The CDR3 runs to 12 residues. The material sequenced was axillary lymph node tissue. This TCR was sampled from a female donor with breast cancer. Some clones in this sample may be carry-over from other donors' samples. The rearrangement links TRBV3-1 to TRBJ2-7; D tentatively reads TRBD1 or TRBD2 (5 bases each). CDR3 in DNA: TGTGCCAGCAGCCAAGCTCCGGGACCACAGTACTTC. Its protein product is CASSQAPGPQYF.